The clone carrying this T cell receptor beta chain occurred a few times. As yet, its antigen is unknown. The source of the sample is a study of T-cell memory formation after mild COVID-19. Study-level information: Most TCR clusters belonged to a single donor. General observations from the study: Whereas later expanders leaned CD4+, clones contracting day 15 to 85 showed a balanced CD4/CD8 makeup.

From the 5' RACE reads, TCRdb called clonotypes with MiXCR, one entry per CDR3 protein. The table lists 250,000 to 300,000 distinct CDR3 sequences, 15% to 20% of them singletons. The CDR3 has 13 residues. V lost 4 bases to trimming and J lost 10 bases, with 13 bases between them. Germline V gene sequence: CDR1 MGHRA, CDR2 YSYEKL. This TCR came from a man aged 18 to 29 who had mild COVID-19 (a few samples of this study predate the infection). Cell type and time point are not known. Sequencing used PBMCs or a T cell subset sorted from them (not recorded which). The chain employs TRBV4-1 and TRBJ1-4; D uncertain. This CDR3 reads CASSPSYFGKLFF. The CDR3 DNA reads TGCGCCAGCAGCCCCTCCTATTTTGGAAAACTGTTTTTT.